A single sample is the source of the 27 T cell receptor beta chains below, sequenced in a study of read filtering for tumor transcriptome and immune sequencing. This library used around 400 ng RNA and molecular barcoded adaptors spanning alpha/delta and beta/gamma chains. TCRdb passed the reads through MiXCR, listing each CDR3 protein once. The table records 30,000 to 45,000 distinct CDR3 sequences, approximately 15% of them present only once. Sequenced: a population of CD138-negative cells sorted from bone marrow. The source of these receptors is a donor aged 40 or over with multiple myeloma.

V is TRBV11-2 and J is TRBJ2-1; 12 nucleotides align to TRBD2. The CDR3 loop spans 15 amino acids. V shed 4 bases, J shed 5 bases, and the junction held 3 bases outside the gene matches. Germline-derived CDR1 and CDR2 are SGHAT and FQNNGV. CDR3 coding DNA: TGTGCCAGCAGCTCTAGGACTAGCGGGAACAATGAGCAGTTCTTC. Amino acid sequence: CASSSRTSGNNEQFF.

In its sample, this clonotype was seen many times. This sequence joins TRBV12-3 or TRBV12-4 and TRBJ2-2; 10 nucleotides match TRBD1. V lost 4 bases and J lost 7; bases outside the gene matches: 6. This CDR3 region has 15 residues. CDR3 protein: CASSSDRGRRGELFF. DNA of the CDR3: TGTGCCAGCAGTTCTGACAGGGGGCGACGCGGGGAGCTGTTTTTT.

This clonotype has ten or more counts. This chain links TRBV19 with TRBJ2-2; 8 bases align to TRBD1. The CDR3 is made up of 15 amino acids. Germline lookup yields CDR1 LNHDA and CDR2 SQIVND (reference sequence). V lost 6 bases and J lost 3; bases outside the gene matches: 6. CDR3 in DNA: TGTGCCAGTAGCGGCAGGGGGCTCGACACCGGGGAGCTGTTTTTT. Protein: CASSGRGLDTGELFF.

In its sample, this clonotype was seen many times. V is TRBV29-1 and J is TRBJ1-4; D unresolved. Looked up from germline, CDR1 is SQVTM and CDR2 is ANQGSEA. The CDR3 runs to 13 residues. Trimming removed 4 bases from V and 10 bases from J, with 16 bases in between. The DNA of the CDR3 is TGCAGCGTTGCCCCGGATGGAATGGGAAAACTGTTTTTT. Translating it yields CSVAPDGMGKLFF.

Details on this clonotype: Likely a read error: the CDR3 ends without its conserved phenylalanine or tryptophan. J is TRBJ2-7 and V is TRBV7-2; D is ambiguous. V was trimmed by 6 bases and J by 2 bases, leaving 14 bases between them. The CDR3 length is 14 residues. In germline, CDR1 is SGHTA, CDR2 FQGNSA. In DNA form, the CDR3 reads TGTGCCAGCAGTCCTAGGGATGGGGCCTACGAGCAGTACCTC. This codes for CASSPRDGAYEQYL.

Of note for this clonotype: Since a much larger clone is just one base distant, this may be a read error. The rearrangement uses TRBV20-1 and TRBJ1-5; no reliable D call. Germline V gene sequence: CDR1 DFQATT, CDR2 SNEGSKA (reference sequence). The CDR3 is 12 residues long. CDR3 in DNA: TGCAGTGCTAGGAAAAGGAATCAGCCCCAGCGTTTT. Its protein is CSARKRNQPQRF.

This clonotype was recorded many times. The rearrangement uses TRBV5-1 and TRBJ2-5; no clear D. V was clipped by 0 bases and J by 2 bases, with 14 bases between them. The CDR3 loop spans 16 amino acids. Germline CDR1 is SGHRS and CDR2 is YFSETQ. CDR3 amino acids: CASSLAGRPLQETQYF. The CDR3 DNA follows: TGCGCCAGCAGCTTGGCCGGACGGCCCCTTCAAGAGACCCAGTACTTC.

The sample holds a few counts of this clonotype. A much larger clone lies a single base off, so this may be a read error. This sequence joins TRBV28 and TRBJ2-3, with D uncertain. From germline, CDR1 is MDHEN and CDR2 SYDVKM. Trimming took 4 bases from V and 1 from J, leaving 6 bases between them. The CDR3 loop spans 13 amino acids. CDR3 in amino acids: CASSSPGTDTQYF. CDR3 sequence (DNA): TGTGCCAGCAGTTCTCCGGGCACAGATACGCAGTATTTT.

This clonotype was seen many times. The chain joins TRBV5-1 to TRBJ2-3, with 10 bases matching TRBD2. This CDR3 has 16 residues. V shed 0 bases and J 4 bases; nucleotides not matched to a gene: 5. CDR1 is SGHRS, CDR2 YFSETQ, per germline. CDR3 sequence reads: CASSLALAGVPDTQYF. In nucleotides, the CDR3 is TGCGCCAGCAGCTTGGCGCTAGCGGGAGTCCCAGATACGCAGTATTTT.

Comments on this clonotype: The junction departs from germline at one end; a sequencing error may be responsible. The chain uses TRBV20-1 and TRBJ2-2; maybe TRBD2 (6 bases). CDR3 length: 13 amino acids. Germline values: CDR1 DFQATT, CDR2 SNEGSKA (reference sequence). CDR3 loop: CSAKDGSAGEQFF. The CDR3 bases are TGCAGTGCTAAGGACGGGAGCGCCGGGGAGCAGTTCTTT.

The chain's CDR3 is CASSVTASGGVGEQFF. DNA for the CDR3: TGTGCCAGCAGTGTCACCGCCTCAGGGGGTGTGGGTGAGCAGTTCTTC. The gene calls are TRBV25-1 and TRBJ2-1, with TRBD1 identical over 7 bases. The CDR3 loop spans 16 amino acids. In germline, CDR1 is MGHDK, CDR2 SYGVNS. The trim removed 4 bases at V and 9 bases at J, leaving 15 bases unmatched.

This clonotype was seen many times. This sequence joins TRBV5-4 and TRBJ2-1, with a possible D match to TRBD2 (6 bases). In germline, CDR1 is SGHNT, CDR2 YYREEE (reference sequence). V lost 1 base and J 8 bases, leaving 13 bases between the germline ends. The CDR3 spans 14 residues. The CDR3 region has the DNA TGTGCCAGCAGCTTGCGCGGGACGAGTGATGAGCAGTTCTTC. Protein sequence: CASSLRGTSDEQFF.

As regards this clonotype: A much bigger clone sits one base away, suggesting this may be a read error. The rearrangement uses TRBV6-2 or TRBV6-3 and TRBJ2-5; D is unclear. CDR1 is MNHEY and CDR2 is SVGEGT in the germline V gene. V was clipped by 2 bases and J by 9 bases, with 7 bases between them. The length of the CDR3 is 11 residues. DNA for the CDR3: TGTGCCAGCAGTTACATCGAGGCCCAGTACTTC. Amino acids: CASSYIEAQYF.

The CDR3 here is CASSPSAGTGGRYEQYF. CDR3 in DNA: TGTGCCAGCAGCCCCTCCGCCGGGACAGGGGGCCGCTACGAGCAGTACTTC. This chain links TRBV7-9 with TRBJ2-7; 12 nucleotides align to TRBD1. The CDR3 is 17 residues long. CDR1 is SEHNR and CDR2 is FQNEAQ in the germline V gene (reference sequence). V was pared by 5 bases and J by 3 bases, with 11 bases of the junction left unmatched.

Many counts were recorded for this clonotype. J is TRBJ1-1 and V is TRBV5-6; the match to TRBD1 covers 8 bases. The ends lost 4 bases at V and 9 bases at J; junction bases unmatched: 2. The CDR3 spans 11 residues. Germline V lookup: CDR1 SGHDT, CDR2 YYEEEE. CDR3 sequence: CASSRTGQAFF. The CDR3 nucleotides are TGTGCCAGCAGCCGGACAGGGCAAGCTTTCTTT.

This chain links TRBV27 with TRBJ2-3, with a possible D match to TRBD1 (5 bases). V dropped 2 bases and J dropped 2 bases, with 11 bases sitting between them. Per germline, CDR1 MNHEY and CDR2 SMNVEV (reference sequence). The CDR3 spans 15 residues. The CDR3 DNA sequence: TGTGCCAGCAGTTTACAGGGAATCTACACAGATACGCAGTATTTT. Translating gives CASSLQGIYTDTQYF.

This clonotype has more than one count but fewer than ten. Compared with germline, one end of the junction differs, possibly owing to a read error. The J gene is TRBJ1-2, the V gene TRBV5-1, with D maybe TRBD1 (5 bases). Germline V gives CDR1 SGHRS, CDR2 YFSETQ. The CDR3 is 15 residues long. The CDR3 sequence: CASGLEVGGSEGHTF. CDR3 in DNA: TGCGCCAGCGGCTTGGAGGTGGGGGGAAGTGAAGGCCACACCTTC.

This clonotype was picked up many times. The genes are TRBV11-3 and TRBJ2-2; 10 bases fit TRBD1. The CDR3 is 15 residues long. Losses at the gene ends were 5 bases for V and 7 bases for J; bases not matched to a gene: 7. CDR1 SGHNT and CDR2 YENEEA come from the germline V gene. CDR3 DNA: TGTGCCAGCAGCCGGCGGACAGGGGGAAACGGGGAGCTGTTTTTT. This sequence encodes CASSRRTGGNGELFF.

A word on this clonotype: Just one base apart from a much larger clone, this may be a read error. The CDR3 end shows no conserved phenylalanine or tryptophan, and so a read error is likely. V is TRBV6-2 or TRBV6-3 and J is TRBJ1-5; TRBD1 aligns across 8 bases. The V gene's germline CDR1 is MNHEY and CDR2 SVGEGT. Unmatched junction bases numbered 6, after V lost 5 bases and J lost 3 bases. The CDR3 contains 15 residues. The CDR3 sequence: CASSRTGISNQPQHL. CDR3 bases: TGTGCCAGCAGTCGGACAGGGATCTCCAATCAGCCCCAGCATTTA.

This clonotype was seen repeatedly, ten times or more. J is TRBJ2-5 and V is TRBV7-2; tentatively, D is TRBD1 (6 bases). The CDR3 covers 15 residues. The V end was cut by 4 bases, the J end by 3 bases, with 15 bases between. Per germline, CDR1 SGHTA and CDR2 FQGNSA. The CDR3 protein is CASSWARTAKETQYF. For the CDR3, the DNA is TGTGCCAGCAGCTGGGCCCGGACAGCTAAAGAGACCCAGTACTTC.

This clonotype was observed many times. The chain links TRBV28 to TRBJ2-3, with D perhaps matching TRBD1 or TRBD2 (6 bases each). V was shortened by 6 bases and J by 8 bases, with 15 bases between the two germline ends. Germline loops: CDR1 MDHEN, CDR2 SYDVKM. This CDR3 region has 13 residues. CDR3 DNA sequence: TGTGCCAGCAGGTCCCCGGGGGCAGGTACGCAGTATTTT. Translated, it gives CASRSPGAGTQYF.

This clonotype was observed many times. The chain has TRBV10-3 and TRBJ1-1; D perhaps matches TRBD1 (5 bases). The length of the CDR3 is 15 residues. Germline CDR1 and CDR2: ENHRY and SYGVKD. The germline V and J ends were trimmed by 3 bases and 1 base, with 12 bases remaining between them. The CDR3, as DNA: TGTGCCATCAGTGACTGGGGCCGAAGGAACACTGAAGCTTTCTTT. This encodes CAISDWGRRNTEAFF.

Of note for this clonotype: Being one base from a much bigger clone, this may be a read error. As the CDR3 is not closed by the conserved phenylalanine or tryptophan, this likely results from a read error. It is unclear where the CDR3 begins or ends on the DNA, so no DNA is shown, and the CDR3 is as TCRdb lists it. The chain couples TRBV5-1 to TRBJ2-7; the tabulated D call, TRBD1, remains unverified against the DNA. Counting both end residues, the CDR3 totals 14 amino acids. Looked up from germline, CDR1 is SGHRS and CDR2 is YFSETQ. The CDR3 loop reads CASSVAPPAGVEYS.

Only a few counts were recorded for this clonotype. A much larger clone lies a single base off, so this may be a read error. This chain connects TRBV3-1 to TRBJ2-7; 8 bases align to TRBD1. The germline gives CDR1 LGHDT, CDR2 YNNKEL (reference sequence). With 2 bases clipped from V and 5 bases from J, the junction kept 8 bases outside the gene matches. This CDR3 comprises 15 residues. The CDR3, as DNA: TGTGCCAGCAGCCAAACGGGACAGGACCCTCACGAGCAGTACTTC. Amino acid sequence: CASSQTGQDPHEQYF.

This clonotype showed up many times. V usage is TRBV3-1 and J usage is TRBJ1-5, with D possibly being TRBD1 (6 bases). The germline V and J ends were trimmed by 1 base and 4 bases, with 11 bases remaining between them. The germline V gene has CDR1 LGHDT and CDR2 YNNKEL (reference sequence). The CDR3 length is 15 residues. The CDR3 region has the DNA TGTGCCAGCAGCCAAGGTAGGACAGAAAATCAGCCCCAGCATTTT. This translates into CASSQGRTENQPQHF.

This clonotype came up many times. CDR3 in DNA: TGTGCCAGCAGTTTGAGTGGGTACACAGATACGCAGTATTTT. Protein sequence: CASSLSGYTDTQYF. The chain couples TRBV28 to TRBJ2-3; D gene unclear. The V end lost 3 bases, the J end lost 2 bases, and 9 bases lay between the germline ends. Germline CDR1 reads MDHEN; CDR2 reads SYDVKM. This CDR3 region has 14 residues.

The V gene is TRBV12-3 or TRBV12-4, the J gene TRBJ2-1; D tentatively reads TRBD1 or TRBD2 (5 bases each). This CDR3 has 15 amino acids. V lost 8 bases, J lost 10 bases, and 24 bases lay in between. The CDR3 region is CASPKSRGEGKEQFF. CDR3 DNA: TGTGCCAGCCCTAAGTCAAGGGGCGAGGGAAAAGAGCAGTTCTTC.